This T cell receptor (beta chain) was captured in a study of blood T cells in healthy people across ages. CDR1 and CDR2 from the germline V gene are MDHEN and SYDVKM. Trimming took 9 bases from V and 4 from J; bases not matched to a gene: 8. The CDR3 covers 14 residues. Ten milliliters of peripheral blood were drawn from each donor. Then a second PCR, running about 7 to 11 cycles, was carried out with a sample-barcoded 5' primer and a J-beta primer mix. From the 5' RACE reads, TCRdb called clonotypes with MiXCR, one entry per CDR3 protein. The sample has fewer than 2 million distinct CDR3 sequences, roughly 43% seen once. Study conclusions and caveats: A roughly linear age-dependent decrease characterized TCR beta diversity per million T cells.

Details on this clonotype: Its target is not known.

The rearrangement links TRBV28 to TRBJ2-1; 8 bases are a match to TRBD2. The sample was blood. This clonotype originated in a human donor in good health. The CDR3 sequence: CASGGGGPYNEQFF. CDR3 DNA: TGTGCCAGTGGGGGCGGGGGGCCATACAATGAGCAGTTCTTC.